Sequencing of this T cell receptor (beta chain) was carried out in a study of TIL therapy for anti-PD-1-resistant metastatic lung cancer. Trimming took 0 bases from V and 2 from J, leaving 17 bases between them. This CDR3 comprises 17 residues. Germline-derived CDR1 and CDR2 are SGHTS and YDEGEE. Sequencing used immunoSEQ v3. Profiled with immunoSEQ multiplex PCR; TCRdb holds only in-frame clones, not every one. The top ten hold 4.5% to 6% of the sample, which has about 36,000 clones, more than 60% seen once. This sample's time point: pre-treatment sample, taken before nivolumab and TIL therapy. Patients were adults with stage 4 NSCLC.

The clonotype originates from a person aged 25 to 79 with non-small cell lung cancer. This rearrangement joins TRBV5-8 to TRBJ1-1, with D possibly being TRBD1 (5 bases). This specimen consisted of blood, obtained at baseline. This CDR3 is CASSLGPNGGLNTEAFF. The CDR3 nucleotides are TGTGCCAGCAGCTTGGGGCCTAACGGGGGGTTAAACACTGAAGCTTTCTTT.